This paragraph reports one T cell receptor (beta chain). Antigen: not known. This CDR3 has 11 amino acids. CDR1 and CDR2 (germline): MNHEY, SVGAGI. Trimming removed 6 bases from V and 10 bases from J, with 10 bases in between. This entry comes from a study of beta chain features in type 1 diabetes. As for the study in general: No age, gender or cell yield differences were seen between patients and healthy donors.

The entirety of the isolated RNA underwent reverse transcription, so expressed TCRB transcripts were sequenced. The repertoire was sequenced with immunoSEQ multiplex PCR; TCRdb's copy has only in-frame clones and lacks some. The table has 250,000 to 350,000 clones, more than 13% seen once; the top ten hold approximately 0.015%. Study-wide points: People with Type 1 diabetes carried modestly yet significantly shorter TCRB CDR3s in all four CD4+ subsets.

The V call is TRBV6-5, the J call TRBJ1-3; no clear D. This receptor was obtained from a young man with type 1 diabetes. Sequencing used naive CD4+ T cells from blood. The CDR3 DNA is TGTGCCAGCAGCCGCAGGACTACCATATATTTT. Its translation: CASSRRTTIYF.